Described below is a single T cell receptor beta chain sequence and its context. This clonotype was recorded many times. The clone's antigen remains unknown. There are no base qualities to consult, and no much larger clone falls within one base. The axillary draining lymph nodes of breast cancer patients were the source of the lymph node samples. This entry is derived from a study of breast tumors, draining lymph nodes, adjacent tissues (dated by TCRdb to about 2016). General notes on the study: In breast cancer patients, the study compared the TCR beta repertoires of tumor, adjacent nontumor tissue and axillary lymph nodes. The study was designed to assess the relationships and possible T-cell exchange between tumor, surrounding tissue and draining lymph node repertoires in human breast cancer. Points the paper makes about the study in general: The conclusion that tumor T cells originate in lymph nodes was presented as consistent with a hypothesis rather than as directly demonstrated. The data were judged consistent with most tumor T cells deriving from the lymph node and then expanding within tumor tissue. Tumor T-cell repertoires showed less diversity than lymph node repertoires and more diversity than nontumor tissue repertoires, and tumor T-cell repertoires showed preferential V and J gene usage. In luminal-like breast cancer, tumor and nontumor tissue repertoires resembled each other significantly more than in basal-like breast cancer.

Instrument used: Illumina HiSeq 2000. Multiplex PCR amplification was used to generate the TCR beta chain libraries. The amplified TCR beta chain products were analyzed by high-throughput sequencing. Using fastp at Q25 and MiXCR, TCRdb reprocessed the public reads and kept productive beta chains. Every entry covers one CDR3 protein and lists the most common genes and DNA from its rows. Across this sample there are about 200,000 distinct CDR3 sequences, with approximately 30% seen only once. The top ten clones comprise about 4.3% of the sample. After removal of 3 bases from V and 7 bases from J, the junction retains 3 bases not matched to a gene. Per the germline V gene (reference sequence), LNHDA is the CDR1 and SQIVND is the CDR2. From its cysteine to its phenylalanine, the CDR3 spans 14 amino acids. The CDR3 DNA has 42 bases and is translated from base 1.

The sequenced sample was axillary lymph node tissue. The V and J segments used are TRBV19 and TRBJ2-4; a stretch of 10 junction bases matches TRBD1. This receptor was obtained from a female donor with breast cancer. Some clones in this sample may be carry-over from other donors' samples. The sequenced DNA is TGTGCCAGTAGTATCTCGGGACAGGGGAACATTCAGTACTTC. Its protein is CASSISGQGNIQYF.